The 26 T cell receptor beta chains below all came from one sample that was sequenced in a study of T cells in Graves' hyperthyroidism and ophthalmopathy. Researchers amplified the TCR beta CDR3 regions from RNA transcripts. HTBI primers were used for first-round RT-PCR of the TCR CDR3. TCRdb reprocessed the multiplex PCR reads via MiXCR and lists one record per CDR3 protein. The table has 250,000 to 300,000 distinct CDR3 sequences, 12% to 15% seen once; the top ten hold 30%. Sequencing was done on a sample of blood. Receptor source: a woman between 45 and 60 years old with Graves' hyperthyroidism that later progressed to Graves' ophthalmopathy.

This clonotype was picked up a small number of times. V gene TRBV16 combines with J gene TRBJ2-1; TRBD2 matches at 8 bases. Germline V lookup: CDR1 KGHSY, CDR2 FQNENV. CDR3 length: 16 amino acids. V lost 3 bases and J lost 6; bases outside the gene matches: 10. The CDR3 region is CASSQKAGGPLNEQFF. CDR3 sequence (DNA): TGTGCCAGCAGCCAGAAGGCGGGAGGCCCACTCAATGAGCAGTTCTTC.

The sample holds a few counts of this clonotype. The chain uses TRBV6-1 and TRBJ2-3; 7 nucleotides agree with TRBD1. V trimming: 2 bases; J trimming: 4 bases; junction bases outside the gene matches: 6. Germline lookup yields CDR1 MNHNS and CDR2 SASEGT. This CDR3 contains 15 residues. The CDR3 region is CASSERWGQPDTQYF. The CDR3 DNA is TGTGCCAGCAGTGAACGGTGGGGACAGCCAGATACGCAGTATTTT.

The DNA of the CDR3 is TGCGCCAGCAGCTACGACGCAGGGCGCCGCGCAGATACGCAGTATTTT. Protein product: CASSYDAGRRADTQYF. The chain couples TRBV5-1 to TRBJ2-3; TRBD1 might be the D (5 bases). V lost 3 bases to trimming and J lost 4 bases, with 18 bases between them. This CDR3 is 16 amino acids long. Per the germline V gene, CDR1 is SGHRS and CDR2 is YFSETQ. The complete variable domain, with remaining parts taken from reference TRBV5-1 and TRBJ2-3, reads KAGVTQTPRYLIKTRGQQVTLSCSPISGHRSVSWYQQTPGQGLQFLFEYFSETQRNKGNFPGRFSGRQFSNSRSEMNVSTLELGDSALYLCASSYDAGRRADTQYFGPGTRLTVL.

The chain combines TRBV9 with TRBJ2-7; 7 bases match TRBD2. V shed 4 bases and J 4 bases; nucleotides not matched to a gene: 14. The CDR3 spans 16 residues. Germline CDR1 reads SGDLS; CDR2 reads YYNGEE. This CDR3 reads CASSSTGGHRIYEQYF. As DNA, the CDR3 is TGTGCCAGCAGCTCGACGGGAGGACACCGGATTTACGAGCAGTACTTC.

V is TRBV7-9 and J is TRBJ2-3, with 14 bases identical to TRBD2. CDR1 and CDR2 (germline): SEHNR, FQNEAQ (reference sequence). The CDR3 is made up of 18 amino acids. The V and J ends lost 2 bases and 1 base, in that order; junction bases with no gene match: 5. The CDR3 here is CASSLWTSGRFGTDTQYF. As DNA, the CDR3 is TGTGCCAGCAGCTTATGGACTAGCGGGAGGTTTGGCACAGATACGCAGTATTTT. Full variable domain (rest looked up from reference TRBV7-9 and TRBJ2-3): DTGVSQNPRHKITKRGQNVTFRCDPISEHNRLYWYRQTLGQGPEFLTYFQNEAQLEKSRLLSDRFSAERPKGSFSTLEIQRTEQGDSAMYLCASSLWTSGRFGTDTQYFGPGTRLTVL.

This clonotype was found many times. V is TRBV2 and J is TRBJ2-5; 8 positions match TRBD2. The V segment lost 8 bases and the J segment 3 bases; nucleotides outside the gene matches: 5. The CDR3 runs 13 residues. The germline CDR1 and CDR2 sequences are SNHLY and FYNNEI. CDR3 amino acids: CASCSGTKETQYF. CDR3 nucleotides: TGTGCCAGCTGTAGCGGGACTAAAGAGACCCAGTACTTC.

This clonotype came up a few times. The genes are TRBV3-1 and TRBJ1-2, with 9 nucleotides matching TRBD1. Germline CDR1 is LGHDT and CDR2 is YNNKEL (reference sequence). The CDR3 has 16 amino acids. The V gene end was trimmed by 3 bases and the J gene end by 8 bases; junction bases not matched to a gene: 13. CDR3 bases: TGTGCCAGCAGCCACGCTACGGGACAGGGTACGCGGGGCTACACCTTC. It translates to CASSHATGQGTRGYTF.

The chain has TRBV20-1 and TRBJ1-6, with 7 bases that match TRBD1. The CDR3 is made up of 15 amino acids. Trimming took 5 bases from V and 2 from J; bases not matched to a gene: 6. CDR1 is DFQATT, CDR2 SNEGSKA, per germline (reference sequence). CDR3 bases: TGCAGTGCTTCTCACAGGGGCCCCTATAATTCACCCCTCCACTTT. Translating gives CSASHRGPYNSPLHF.

The chain recombines TRBV20-1 with TRBJ2-1, with D perhaps given as TRBD1 or TRBD2 (5 bases each). Germline V lookup: CDR1 DFQATT, CDR2 SNEGSKA (reference sequence). CDR3 length: 16 residues. Trimming cost V 6 bases and J 0 bases, with 18 bases left between them. The CDR3 is CSAGTGRSNSYNEQFF. CDR3 DNA: TGCAGTGCAGGGACCGGTCGGAGCAACTCCTACAATGAGCAGTTCTTC.

This clonotype was counted only a few times. The V and J genes are TRBV20-1 and TRBJ1-2; D is unclear. Germline CDR1 reads DFQATT; CDR2 reads SNEGSKA (reference sequence). V dropped 4 bases and J dropped 5 bases, with 8 bases sitting between them. CDR3 length: 11 amino acids. The CDR3 protein is CSATDLYGYTF. The CDR3 DNA sequence: TGCAGTGCTACAGATCTTTATGGCTACACCTTC.

The chain uses TRBV7-6 and TRBJ2-3, with 15 positions matching TRBD2. The CDR3 is made up of 18 amino acids. V gave up 5 bases and J gave up 2 bases; unmatched junction bases: 8. CDR1 and CDR2 (germline): SGHVS, FNYEAQ. The CDR3 here is CASSPGLAGGVLTDTQYF. The CDR3 DNA is TGTGCCAGCAGCCCGGGACTAGCGGGAGGAGTACTCACAGATACGCAGTATTTT.

This clonotype showed up just a few times. V gene TRBV6-1 combines with J gene TRBJ2-5, with D unclear. V was trimmed by 5 bases and J by 4 bases, leaving 14 bases between them. This CDR3 is built from 14 residues. Germline CDR1 MNHNS, CDR2 SASEGT. The CDR3 DNA follows: TGTGCCAGCAGTCCCTCGCGGAGCTCAGAGACCCAGTACTTC. This gives the protein CASSPSRSSETQYF.

Many counts were recorded for this clonotype. J is TRBJ2-5 and V is TRBV7-9; 7 bases are a match to TRBD1. The CDR3 has 14 amino acids. V shed 4 bases, J shed 3 bases, and the junction held 5 bases outside the gene matches. From germline, CDR1 is SEHNR and CDR2 FQNEAQ (reference sequence). In DNA form, the CDR3 reads TGTGCCAGCAGCTCGTTTCAGGGGGAAGAGACCCAGTACTTC. It is translated as CASSSFQGEETQYF.

This clonotype was detected many times. V gene TRBV20-1 combines with J gene TRBJ2-5; 11 bases match TRBD2. Germline V gene lookup returns CDR1 DFQATT and CDR2 SNEGSKA (reference sequence). This CDR3 region has 15 residues. Trimming at V came to 5 bases and at J to 2 bases, leaving 7 bases not matched to a gene. CDR3 region: CSAHTSGGPQETQYF. The CDR3, as DNA: TGCAGTGCTCATACTAGCGGGGGTCCTCAAGAGACCCAGTACTTC.

The chain combines TRBV9 with TRBJ2-3; D might be TRBD1 or TRBD2, each matching 5 bases. In germline, CDR1 is SGDLS, CDR2 YYNGEE. The CDR3 is 18 amino acids. The ends were cut back, 0 bases at V and 0 bases at J, with 17 bases in the middle. The CDR3 nucleotides are TGTGCCAGCAGCGTAGAGAGCCAGGGCGGAGGAAGCACAGATACGCAGTATTTT. Its translation: CASSVESQGGGSTDTQYF.

This clonotype came up many times. This chain links TRBV12-3 or TRBV12-4 with TRBJ2-5; D call uncertain. The CDR3 is made up of 12 amino acids. V was pared by 5 bases and J by 7 bases, with 11 bases between. The CDR3 loop is CASSPQWGTQYF. The CDR3 nucleotides are TGTGCCAGCAGTCCACAGTGGGGGACCCAGTACTTC.

The chain links TRBV24-1 to TRBJ2-7, with D perhaps matching TRBD1 (7 bases). The CDR3 totals 17 residues. The germline V gene encodes CDR1 KGHDR and CDR2 SFDVKD. Between the trimmed V and J ends, which lost 3 bases and 6 bases, there was a span of 23 bases. CDR3 region: CATSDLRGTTGASEQYF. The CDR3 bases are TGTGCCACCAGTGATCTCCGCGGGACCACAGGGGCCTCCGAGCAGTACTTC.

The V call is TRBV19, the J call TRBJ2-7; the D gene could be TRBD1 or TRBD2 (5 bases each). V was clipped by 5 bases and J by 5 bases, with 13 bases between them. The CDR3 runs to 13 residues. Per the germline V gene, CDR1 is LNHDA and CDR2 is SQIVND (reference sequence). The CDR3 sequence: CASSLGTSNEQYF. CDR3 in DNA: TGTGCCAGTAGTTTAGGGACGTCGAACGAGCAGTACTTC.

This clonotype was detected ten times or more. The chain carries TRBV18 and TRBJ1-5; unclear D gene. Trimming shortened V by 3 bases and J by 9 bases, and 15 bases separated the two germline ends. This CDR3 spans 14 amino acids. Germline CDR1 KGHSH, CDR2 LQKENI. The CDR3, as DNA: TGTGCCAGCTCACCCGAACACGGGTCGGGGCCCCAGCATTTT. It specifies CASSPEHGSGPQHF.

This clonotype was found a few times. The rearrangement uses TRBV5-8 and TRBJ1-1; D is ambiguous. Germline-derived CDR1 and CDR2 are SGHTS and YDEGEE. V was pared by 0 bases and J by 2 bases, with 8 bases between. CDR3 length: 14 residues. The CDR3 coding sequence is TGTGCCAGCAGCTTGGGTCAGCGAAACACTGAAGCTTTCTTT. Its translation: CASSLGQRNTEAFF.

The chain recombines TRBV20-1 with TRBJ1-3; a possible D gene is TRBD1 (5 bases). The CDR3 is made up of 16 amino acids. Germline-derived CDR1 and CDR2 are DFQATT and SNEGSKA (reference sequence). V was pared by 1 base and J by 0 bases, with 13 bases between. Written as DNA, the CDR3 is TGCAGTGCTAGAGGACCTTGGGGCACCTCTGGAAACACCATATATTTT. Amino acids: CSARGPWGTSGNTIYF.

In its sample, this clonotype was seen many times. The chain recombines TRBV2 with TRBJ2-1; D gene uncertain. This CDR3 has 11 amino acids. Trimming left V 6 bases short and J 4 bases short, with 4 bases between. The germline CDR1 and CDR2 sequences are SNHLY and FYNNEI. CDR3 residues: CASSPYNEQFF. DNA for the CDR3: TGTGCCAGCAGCCCATACAATGAGCAGTTCTTC.

On this clonotype itself: Since a much larger clone is just one base distant, this may be a read error. The chain combines TRBV2 with TRBJ1-2; D gene ambiguous. V lost 0 bases and J 5 bases, leaving 10 bases between the germline ends. This CDR3 has 14 residues. From germline, CDR1 is SNHLY and CDR2 FYNNEI. The CDR3 is CASSEALFPYGYTF. The CDR3 DNA reads as TGTGCCAGCAGTGAAGCCCTATTCCCATATGGCTACACCTTC.

This clonotype was observed at least ten times. The gene calls are TRBV18 and TRBJ2-7; 9 bases map to TRBD1. The CDR3 sequence is 14 residues long. From germline, CDR1 is KGHSH and CDR2 LQKENI. J gave up 4 bases and V 5 bases, and 6 bases lay outside the gene matches. CDR3 sequence (DNA): TGTGCCAGCTCAGGACCGGGACAGGGTTACGAGCAGTACTTC. It specifies CASSGPGQGYEQYF.

Points on this clonotype: Compared with germline, one end of the junction differs, possibly owing to a read error. The chain couples TRBV28 to TRBJ1-1, with D hard to call. This CDR3 has 14 amino acids. Germline CDR1 MDHEN, CDR2 SYDVKM. The CDR3 protein is CASASPFMNTEAYF. CDR3 bases: TGTGCCAGCGCCTCCCCATTCATGAACACTGAAGCTTACTTT. The variable domain in full, with the rest retrieved from reference TRBV28 and TRBJ1-1, is DVKVTQSSRYLVKRTGEKVFLECVQDMDHENMFWYRQDPGLGLRLIYFSYDVKMKEKGDIPEGYSVSREKKERFSLILESASTNQTSMYLCASASPFMNTEAYFGQGTRLTVV.

This clonotype was seen many times. The DNA of the CDR3 is TGTGCCAGCAGGGGACTAGCGGAGGAGTCCTCCTACAATGAGCAGTTCTTC. Residues: CASRGLAEESSYNEQFF. The chain combines TRBV12-3 or TRBV12-4 with TRBJ2-1; 11 bases are a match to TRBD2. Trimming took 6 bases from V and 0 from J; bases not matched to a gene: 7. This CDR3 has 17 amino acids.